The clone carrying this T cell receptor (beta chain) was observed many times. Making TCR cDNA involved 5'RACE template switching, which added UMIs and a universal primer site. MiXCR was run by TCRdb on the 5' RACE reads, yielding one entry per CDR3 protein. This sample has 4,500 to 6,500 distinct CDR3 sequences, with about 6.5% found just once. The data stem from a study of T cells after yellow fever vaccination. Overall study context: Flow sorting relied on CD3, CD45RA, CCR7 and CD95 to obtain EM, EMRA, CM and Tscm memory subsets. Findings and limits, study-wide: Almost all vaccine-responding clonotypes were not detected in the sorted memory subsets at the day 0 time point. Abundant bulk-population clonotypes could contaminate the FACS-sorted repertoires.

V gave up 3 bases and J gave up 0 bases; unmatched junction bases: 7. This CDR3 spans 17 amino acids. Per germline, CDR1 ENHRY and CDR2 SYGVKD. The receptor comes from a man aged 18 to 30 who received the YFV17D yellow fever vaccine. The rearrangement links TRBV10-3 to TRBJ2-1; TRBD2 aligns across 8 bases. Sequencing used PBMCs, either bulk or a sorted T-cell subset (CD4+, CD8+, memory, or dextramer-sorted; not recorded which), obtained less than 16 days after the first yellow fever vaccination. CDR3 coding DNA: TGTGCCATCAGTGATGGGACTAGTGGTAGCTCCTACAATGAGCAGTTCTTC. It is translated as CAISDGTSGSSYNEQFF.